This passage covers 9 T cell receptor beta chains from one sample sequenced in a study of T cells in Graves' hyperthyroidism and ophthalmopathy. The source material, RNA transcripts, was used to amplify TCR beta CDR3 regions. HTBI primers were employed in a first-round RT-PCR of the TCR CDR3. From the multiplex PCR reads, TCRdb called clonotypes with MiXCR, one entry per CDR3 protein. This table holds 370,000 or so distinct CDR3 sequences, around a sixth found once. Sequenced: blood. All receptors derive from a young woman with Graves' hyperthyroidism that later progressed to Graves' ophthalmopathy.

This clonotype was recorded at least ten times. CDR3 sequence reads: CATRPTSTGELFF. CDR3 in DNA: TGTGCCACGAGGCCCACCTCCACCGGGGAGCTGTTTTTT. The chain carries TRBV15 and TRBJ2-2, with D uncertain. V was cut by 9 bases and J by 4 bases, with 12 bases left in between. Germline V CDR1 and CDR2: LNHNV, YYDKDF (reference sequence). This CDR3 region has 13 residues.

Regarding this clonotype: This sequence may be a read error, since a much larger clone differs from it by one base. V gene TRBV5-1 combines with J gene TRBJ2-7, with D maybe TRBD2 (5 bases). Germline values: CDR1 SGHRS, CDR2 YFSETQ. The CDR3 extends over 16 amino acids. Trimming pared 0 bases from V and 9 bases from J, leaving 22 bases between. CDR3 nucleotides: TGCGCCAGCAGCTTGGTTGTACAGATGGGAGAGGTTGGGCAGTACTTC. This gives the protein CASSLVVQMGEVGQYF.

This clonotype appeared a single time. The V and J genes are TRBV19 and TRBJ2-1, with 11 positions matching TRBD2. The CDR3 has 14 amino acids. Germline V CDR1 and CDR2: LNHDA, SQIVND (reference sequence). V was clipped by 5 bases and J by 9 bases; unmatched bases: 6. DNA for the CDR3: TGTGCCAGTAGTCTAGCGGGAGGAGGTGGTGAGCAGTTCTTC. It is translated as CASSLAGGGGEQFF.

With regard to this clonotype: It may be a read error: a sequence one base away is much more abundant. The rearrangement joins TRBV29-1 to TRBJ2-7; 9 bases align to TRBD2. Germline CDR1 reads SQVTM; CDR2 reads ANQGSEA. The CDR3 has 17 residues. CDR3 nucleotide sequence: TGCAGCGTCGAAACGCTCCGGGGGGCGGGAGGGGGCTACGGGCAGTACTTC. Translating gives CSVETLRGAGGGYGQYF.

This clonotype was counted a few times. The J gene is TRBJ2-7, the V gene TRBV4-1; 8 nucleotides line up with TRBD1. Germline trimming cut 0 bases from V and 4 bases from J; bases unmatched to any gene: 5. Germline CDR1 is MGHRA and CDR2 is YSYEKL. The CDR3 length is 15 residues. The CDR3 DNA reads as TGCGCCAGCAGCCAAGAAGGCCAGGGGGCTTACGAGCAGTACTTC. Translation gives CASSQEGQGAYEQYF.

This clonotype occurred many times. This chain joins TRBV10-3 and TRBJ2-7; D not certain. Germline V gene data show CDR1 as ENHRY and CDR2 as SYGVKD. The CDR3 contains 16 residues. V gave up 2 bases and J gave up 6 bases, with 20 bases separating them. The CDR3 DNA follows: TGTGCCATCAGTGAGAGCCCGTCCAGGAGACCCGCCGAGCAGTACTTC. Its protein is CAISESPSRRPAEQYF.

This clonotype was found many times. DNA of the CDR3: TGTGCCAGCAGCTTAGGGAGGGAGGACGAGCAGTACTTC. Protein: CASSLGREDEQYF. This chain links TRBV7-9 with TRBJ2-7, with a weak D call TRBD2 (6 bases). The ends were cut back, 1 base at V and 5 bases at J, with 9 bases in the middle. The CDR3 contains 13 residues. Germline CDR1 and CDR2: SEHNR and FQNEAQ (reference sequence).

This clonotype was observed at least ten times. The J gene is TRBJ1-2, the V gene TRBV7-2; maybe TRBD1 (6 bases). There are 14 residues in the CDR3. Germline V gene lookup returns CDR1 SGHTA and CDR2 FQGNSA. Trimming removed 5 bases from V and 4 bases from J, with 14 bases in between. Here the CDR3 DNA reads TGTGCCAGCAGCCCGGGACACATTTTCTATGGCTACACCTTC. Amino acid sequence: CASSPGHIFYGYTF.

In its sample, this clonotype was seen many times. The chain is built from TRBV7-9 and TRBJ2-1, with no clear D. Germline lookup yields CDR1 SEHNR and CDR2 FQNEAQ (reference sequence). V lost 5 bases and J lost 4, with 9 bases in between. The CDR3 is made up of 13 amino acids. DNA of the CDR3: TGTGCCAGCAGCAACGACTTTTACAATGAGCAGTTCTTC. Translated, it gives CASSNDFYNEQFF. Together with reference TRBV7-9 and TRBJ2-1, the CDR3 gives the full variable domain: DTGVSQNPRHKITKRGQNVTFRCDPISEHNRLYWYRQTLGQGPEFLTYFQNEAQLEKSRLLSDRFSAERPKGSFSTLEIQRTEQGDSAMYLCASSNDFYNEQFFGPGTRLTVL.